This T cell receptor (beta chain) derives from a study of blood T cell repertoires in COVID-19. The protocol was immunoSEQ multiplex PCR, while the TCRdb copy is restricted to in-frame clones and leaves out a portion. Altogether about 150,000 clones are present, about 88% being singletons, with the ten largest covering about 7.2%. Participants came from about two dozen US areas, aged roughly 18 to 95 years. For recovered donors of Cohort 3, there were two negative PCRs, clearance, or symptom resolution. CDR3 size: 14 residues. V gave up 6 bases and J gave up 2 bases; unmatched junction bases: 6. Germline assignment: CDR1 SNHLY and CDR2 FYNNEI.

The source of this sequence is a man in his fifties or sixties who had recovered from COVID-19. The chain combines TRBV2 with TRBJ2-7, with 8 bases matching TRBD1. Material: PBMCs or T cells enriched from blood (not recorded which). The DNA of the CDR3 is TGTGCCAGCAGCCTTTCAGGGGGCCCCTACGAGCAGTACTTC. It is translated as CASSLSGGPYEQYF.